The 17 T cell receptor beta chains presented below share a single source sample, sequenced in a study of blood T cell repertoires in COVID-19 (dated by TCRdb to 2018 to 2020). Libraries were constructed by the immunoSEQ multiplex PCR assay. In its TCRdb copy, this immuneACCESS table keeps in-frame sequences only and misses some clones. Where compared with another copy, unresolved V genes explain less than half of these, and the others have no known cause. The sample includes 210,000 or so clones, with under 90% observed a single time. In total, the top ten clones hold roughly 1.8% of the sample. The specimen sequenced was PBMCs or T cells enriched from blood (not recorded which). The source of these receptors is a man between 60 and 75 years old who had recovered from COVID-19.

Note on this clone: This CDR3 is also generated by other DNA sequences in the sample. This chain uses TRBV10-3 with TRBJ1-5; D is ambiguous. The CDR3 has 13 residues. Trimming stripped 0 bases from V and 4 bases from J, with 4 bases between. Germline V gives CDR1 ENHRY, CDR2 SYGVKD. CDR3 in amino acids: CAISESRNQPQHF. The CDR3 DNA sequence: TGTGCCATCAGTGAGTCGAGGAATCAGCCCCAGCATTTT.

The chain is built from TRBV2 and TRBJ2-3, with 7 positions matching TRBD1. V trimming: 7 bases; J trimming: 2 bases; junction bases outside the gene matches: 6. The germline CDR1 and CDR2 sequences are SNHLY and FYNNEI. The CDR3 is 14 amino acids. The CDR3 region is CASKQGLHTDTQYF. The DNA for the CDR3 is TGTGCCAGCAAACAGGGGCTCCACACAGATACGCAGTATTTT. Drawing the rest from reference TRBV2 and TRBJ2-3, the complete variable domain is EPEVTQTPSHQVTQMGQEVILRCVPISNHLYFYWYRQILGQKVEFLVSFYNNEISEKSEIFDDQFSVERPDGSNFTLKIRSTKLEDSAMYFCASKQGLHTDTQYFGPGTRLTVL.

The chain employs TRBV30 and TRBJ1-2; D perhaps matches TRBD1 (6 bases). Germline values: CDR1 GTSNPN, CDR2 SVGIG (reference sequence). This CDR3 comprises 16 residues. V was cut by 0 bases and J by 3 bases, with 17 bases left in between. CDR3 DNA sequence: TGTGCCTGGAGTGTGGGGGCCCAGACAGGTCACTATGGCTACACCTTC. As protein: CAWSVGAQTGHYGYTF.

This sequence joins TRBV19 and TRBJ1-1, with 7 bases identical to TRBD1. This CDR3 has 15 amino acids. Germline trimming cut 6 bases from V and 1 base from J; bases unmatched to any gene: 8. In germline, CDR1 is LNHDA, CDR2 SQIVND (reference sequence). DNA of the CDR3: TGTGCCAGTAGCCAACCAGGGGGGCGGAACACTGAAGCTTTCTTT. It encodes CASSQPGGRNTEAFF.

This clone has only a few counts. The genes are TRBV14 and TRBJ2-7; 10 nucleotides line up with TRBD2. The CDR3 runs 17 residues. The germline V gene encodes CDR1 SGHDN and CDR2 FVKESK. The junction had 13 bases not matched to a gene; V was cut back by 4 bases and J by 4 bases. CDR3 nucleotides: TGTGCCAGCAGCCCGAAGGGGTTCGGACTAGCGGTATACGAGCAGTACTTC. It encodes CASSPKGFGLAVYEQYF. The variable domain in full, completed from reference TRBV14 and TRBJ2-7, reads EAGVTQFPSHSVIEKGQTVTLRCDPISGHDNLYWYRRVMGKEIKFLLHFVKESKQDESGMPNNRFLAERTGGTYSTLKVQPAELEDSGVYFCASSPKGFGLAVYEQYFGPGTRLTVT.

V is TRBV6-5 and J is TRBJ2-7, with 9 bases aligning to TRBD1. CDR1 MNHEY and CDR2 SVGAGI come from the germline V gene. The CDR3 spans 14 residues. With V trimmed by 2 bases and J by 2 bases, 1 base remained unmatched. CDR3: CASSYGTGTYEQYF. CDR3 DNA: TGTGCCAGCAGTTACGGGACAGGGACCTACGAGCAGTACTTC.

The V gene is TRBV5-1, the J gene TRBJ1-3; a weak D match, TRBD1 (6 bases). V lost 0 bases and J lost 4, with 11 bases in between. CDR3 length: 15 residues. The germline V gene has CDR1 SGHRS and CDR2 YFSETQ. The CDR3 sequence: CASSLATGRGNTIYF. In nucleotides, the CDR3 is TGCGCCAGCAGCTTGGCTACAGGGCGCGGAAACACCATATATTTT.

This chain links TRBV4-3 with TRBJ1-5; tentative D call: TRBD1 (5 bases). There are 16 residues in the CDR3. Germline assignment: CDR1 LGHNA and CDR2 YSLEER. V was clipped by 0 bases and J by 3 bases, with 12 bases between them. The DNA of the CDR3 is TGCGCCAGCAGCCAAGAATGGCAGGGTTTCAATCAGCCCCAGCATTTT. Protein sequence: CASSQEWQGFNQPQHF.

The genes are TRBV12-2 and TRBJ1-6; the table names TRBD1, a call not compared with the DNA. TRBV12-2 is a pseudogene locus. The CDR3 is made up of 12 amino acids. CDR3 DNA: TGTGCAAGTCGCTGGGGCGCTTCACCCCTCCACTTT. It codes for CASRWGASPLHF.

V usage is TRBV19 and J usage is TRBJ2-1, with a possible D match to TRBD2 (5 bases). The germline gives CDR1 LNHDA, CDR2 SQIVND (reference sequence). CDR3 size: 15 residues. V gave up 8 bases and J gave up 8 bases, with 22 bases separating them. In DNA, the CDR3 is TGTGCCAGTGCGGCTTTGGCTAGCAGTATCGATGAGCAGTTCTTC. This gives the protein CASAALASSIDEQFF.

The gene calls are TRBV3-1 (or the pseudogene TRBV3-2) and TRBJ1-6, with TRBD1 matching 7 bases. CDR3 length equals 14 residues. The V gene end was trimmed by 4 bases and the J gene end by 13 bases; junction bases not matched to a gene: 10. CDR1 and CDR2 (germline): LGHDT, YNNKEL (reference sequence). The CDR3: CASSPRAGGFPLHF. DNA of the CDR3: TGTGCCAGCAGCCCCAGGGCAGGGGGTTTCCCCCTCCACTTT.

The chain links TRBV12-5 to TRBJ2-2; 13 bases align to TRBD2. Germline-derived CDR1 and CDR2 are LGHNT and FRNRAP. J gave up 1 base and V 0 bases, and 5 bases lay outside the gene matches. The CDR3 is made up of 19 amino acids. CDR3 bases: TGTGCTAGTGGTTTGGTAGGTGGACTAGCGGGGGAGAACACCGGGGAGCTGTTTTTT. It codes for CASGLVGGLAGENTGELFF.

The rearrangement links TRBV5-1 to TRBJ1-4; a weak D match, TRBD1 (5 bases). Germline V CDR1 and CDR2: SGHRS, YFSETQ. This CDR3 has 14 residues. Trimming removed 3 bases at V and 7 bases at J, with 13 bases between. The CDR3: CASSSGQYGEKLFF. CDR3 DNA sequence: TGCGCCAGCAGCTCAGGGCAGTACGGTGAAAAACTGTTTTTT.

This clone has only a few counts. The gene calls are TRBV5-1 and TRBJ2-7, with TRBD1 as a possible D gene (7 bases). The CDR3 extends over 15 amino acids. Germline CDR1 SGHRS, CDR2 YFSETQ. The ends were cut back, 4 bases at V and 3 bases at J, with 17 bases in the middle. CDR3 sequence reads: CASSLDQGGNYEQYF. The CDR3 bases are TGCGCCAGCAGCCTCGATCAGGGGGGAAACTACGAGCAGTACTTC.

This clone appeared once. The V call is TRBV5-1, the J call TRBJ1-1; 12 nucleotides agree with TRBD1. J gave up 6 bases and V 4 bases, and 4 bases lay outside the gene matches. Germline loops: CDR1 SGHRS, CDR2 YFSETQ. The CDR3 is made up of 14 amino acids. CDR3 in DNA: TGCGCCAGCAGCCTGGGACAGGGGGCGTCTGAAGCTTTCTTT. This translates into CASSLGQGASEAFF.

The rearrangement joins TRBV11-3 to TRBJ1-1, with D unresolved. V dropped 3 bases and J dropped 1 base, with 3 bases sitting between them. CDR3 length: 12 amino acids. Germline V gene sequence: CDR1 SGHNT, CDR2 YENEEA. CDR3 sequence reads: CASSFWNTEAFF. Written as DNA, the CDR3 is TGTGCCAGCAGCTTCTGGAACACTGAAGCTTTCTTT. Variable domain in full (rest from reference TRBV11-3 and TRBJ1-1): EAGVVQSPRYKIIEKKQPVAFWCNPISGHNTLYWYLQNLGQGPELLIRYENEEAVDDSQLPKDRFSAERLKGVDSTLKIQPAELGDSAVYLCASSFWNTEAFFGQGTRLTVV.

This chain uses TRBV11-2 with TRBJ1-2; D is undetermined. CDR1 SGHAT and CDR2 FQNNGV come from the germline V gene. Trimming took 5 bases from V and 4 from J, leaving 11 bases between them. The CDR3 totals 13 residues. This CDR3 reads CASSLGGPYGYTF. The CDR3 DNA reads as TGTGCCAGCAGCCTGGGAGGTCCCTATGGCTACACCTTC.